These T cell receptor beta chains were read from a single sample in a study of vaccination and CD4 T cells after COVID-19. A single record per CDR3 protein comes from TCRdb applying MiXCR to the PCR reads. Among about 8,800 distinct CDR3 sequences listed, about 44% were seen once. No antigen has been assigned to these receptors. Material for sequencing was CD4+ T cells from blood, cultured in vitro. These receptors originate from a human donor who had recovered from COVID-19. The CDR3 runs from the conserved cysteine through the conserved F or W. A D gene is named only where the DNA matches it firmly. Clone size appears in some rows only: once, few, many, or a class for an expanded clone.

J gene | D gene | clone size | V gene | CDR3 DNA | CDR3 protein
TRBJ1-1 | - | few | TRBV21-1 | TGTGCCAGCAGCTTGCTCCGGCAGCTTGAAGCTTTCTTT | CASSLLRQLEAFF
TRBJ2-3 | TRBD2 | - | TRBV6-1 | TGTGCCACCAGGCAGACTAGCGGCACAGATACGCAGTATTTT | CATRQTSGTDTQYF
TRBJ1-1 | TRBD1 | - | TRBV2 | TGTGCCAGCAGGGACAGGGCCTCGAACACTGAAGCTTTCTTT | CASRDRASNTEAFF
TRBJ1-6 | TRBD1 | few | TRBV6-1 | TGTGCCAGCAGTGCCCGGACAGGGTTGGCCCTCCACTTT | CASSARTGLALHF
TRBJ2-6 | TRBD1 | few | TRBV2 | TGTGCCAGCAGTGGAGGGACAGGAGGGGTCTCTGGGGCCAACGTCCTGACTTTC | CASSGGTGGVSGANVLTF
TRBJ1-3 | TRBD1 | - | TRBV25-1 | TGTGCCAGCAGTGAATTTCAGGGGGAGCTGAGAGGAAACACCATATATTTT | CASSEFQGELRGNTIYF
TRBJ1-5 | TRBD1 | few | TRBV4-3 | TGCGCCAGCAGCCAGGGGACAGGGCAATATCAGCCCCAGCATTTT | CASSQGTGQYQPQHF
TRBJ1-2 | - | - | TRBV9 | TGTGCCAGCAGCGCCTCAGGGACCTCTGGGGGCTACACCTTC | CASSASGTSGGYTF
TRBJ1-1 | - | - | TRBV20-1 | TGCAGTGCTAGAGGTTTGGGCAGGAACACTGAAGCTTTCTTT | CSARGLGRNTEAFF
TRBJ2-3 | - | - | TRBV10-3 | TGTGCCATCAGTGAGAACCGGGCACTCACAGATACGCAGTATTTT | CAISENRALTDTQYF
TRBJ1-1 | TRBD1 | - | TRBV5-1 | TGCGCCAGCAGCTTGGACTTGGGTACAGGGGAGAGTCGGGGAGCTTTCTTT | CASSLDLGTGESRGAFF
TRBJ1-5 | TRBD1 | - | TRBV6-1 | TGTGCCAGCAGGGACAGGGTCGGAAACAATCAGCCCCAGCATTTT | CASRDRVGNNQPQHF
TRBJ2-3 | - | - | TRBV2 | TGTGCCAGCAGTTCAAACCGGGACACAGATACGCAGTATTTT | CASSSNRDTDTQYF
TRBJ2-2 | TRBD2 | - | TRBV6-1 | TGTGCCAGCACCGGGACTAGCGGGAGGGCCAGCACCGGGGAGCTGTTTTTT | CASTGTSGRASTGELFF
TRBJ1-1 | - | few | TRBV20-1 | TGCAGTGCTAGAGATTATGGGGGGAACACTGAAGCTTTCTTT | CSARDYGGNTEAFF
TRBJ2-1 | - | - | TRBV10-1 | TGCGCCAGCAGTGAGATGCAGGGAAGAGGCGAGCAGTTCTTC | CASSEMQGRGEQFF
TRBJ1-1 | - | - | TRBV19 | TGTGCCAGTAGTATAGGGGGGCTCCCCCAGGAAGCTTTCTTT | CASSIGGLPQEAFF
TRBJ2-5 | - | few | TRBV20-1 | TGCAGTGCTACGGTGGGCAGGAATCAAGAGACCCAGTACTTC | CSATVGRNQETQYF
TRBJ1-5 | - | - | TRBV19 | TGTGCCAGTAGCGACCCAAGGGGTATTCAGCCCCAGCATTTT | CASSDPRGIQPQHF
TRBJ2-5 | TRBD1 | - | TRBV12-3/TRBV12-4 | TGTGCCAGCAGTTTTACGACAGGGACGGGAGAGACCCAGTACTTC | CASSFTTGTGETQYF
TRBJ1-5 | - | - | TRBV28 | TGTGCCAGCAGTACCTCGGACGGCTTGAATCAGCCCCAGCATTTT | CASSTSDGLNQPQHF
TRBJ1-5 | - | medium-sized | TRBV10-3 | TGTGCCATCAGTTTAGACGGGGATCAGCCCCAGCATTTT | CAISLDGDQPQHF
TRBJ1-2 | - | - | TRBV12-3/TRBV12-4 | TGTGCCAGCGGATCGAATGGCTACACCTTC | CASGSNGYTF
TRBJ1-5 | TRBD1 | - | TRBV12-3/TRBV12-4 | TGTGCCAGCAAGGGACAGGGCGGCAATCAGCCCCAGCATTTT | CASKGQGGNQPQHF
TRBJ1-2 | TRBD1 | - | TRBV30 | TGTGCCTCCCCGCCGGCGGGACAGGGTATCGGCTACACCTTC | CASPPAGQGIGYTF
TRBJ2-5 | - | - | TRBV20-1 | TGCAGTGCTAGAGGGGGACGTAAGCCGAACTCCCAAGAGACCCAGTACTTC | CSARGGRKPNSQETQYF
TRBJ2-1 | TRBD2 | - | TRBV10-3 | TGTGCCATCAGTGAGTCGACTAGCGGGAGGGCCAATGAGCAGTTCTTC | CAISESTSGRANEQFF
TRBJ1-5 | TRBD1 | - | TRBV7-2 | TGTGCCAGCGGCTTAGGGACAGGGGCCCAGCCCCAGCATTTT | CASGLGTGAQPQHF
TRBJ2-3 | - | few | TRBV24-1 | TGTGCCACCAATCCCGGGCCGCCCGGCCCAGATACGCAGTATTTT | CATNPGPPGPDTQYF
TRBJ1-5 | TRBD1 | few | TRBV7-8 | TGTGCCAGCACTCCGGACAGGCGGGACAATCAGCCCCAGCATTTT | CASTPDRRDNQPQHF
TRBJ2-5 | TRBD2 | few | TRBV12-5 | TGTGCTAGTGGTTTGGTACCATCTATAGCGGGGGGGCAAGAGACCCAGTACTTC | CASGLVPSIAGGQETQYF